This TCR beta chain was observed in a study of siplizumab effects on memory and regulatory T cells. Sequencing used immunoSEQ multiplex PCR; TCRdb keeps in-frame clones, though not all of them. The sample shows just over 50,000 clones, under 98% of them seen only once. Findings and limits, study-wide: Where siplizumab was present, mappable alloreactive CD4+ clones averaged about 70% Treg-derived, compared with roughly 26% in controls. Roughly 75-97% of dividing CD4+ or CD8+ clones were without an attributable naive or memory phenotype.

In a few donor pairs, unstimulated naive, memory, effector memory and TEMRA subsets were sequenced. This CDR3 contains 19 residues. Germline assignment: CDR1 SGHRS and CDR2 YFSETQ. The ends lost 4 bases at V and 1 base at J; junction bases unmatched: 18. Note on this clone: No antigen is known for it.

The chain combines TRBV5-1 with TRBJ2-3; TRBD2 matches 7 bases. This sequence was found in a human donor in good health. The source material was naive CD4+ T cells sorted from blood. The CDR3, as DNA: TGCGCCAGCAGCCCGCAGGGTTTGGGAGCGGGGCGTGGCACAGATACGCAGTATTTT. Its protein product is CASSPQGLGAGRGTDTQYF.